Each of the 5 T cell receptor beta chains below was sequenced from the same sample in a study of a mutant IDH1 vaccine in newly diagnosed glioma. Generated by immunoSEQ multiplex PCR, the TCRdb table keeps only in-frame clones and is missing some. The profile shows about 25,000 clones, 93% of them singletons. Sample time point: baseline, week 1 (first vaccination visit). Treatment specified: pre-vaccination baseline after standard-of-care therapy. Material: PBMCs, obtained from a glioma patient treated with radiotherapy, temozolomide or both. The source is a man aged 40-50 years with glioma.

The chain combines TRBV7-8 with TRBJ2-5; D gene ambiguous. The J call may be in error: the DNA end matches TRBJ2-7 better. This CDR3 contains 16 residues. Germline V gene data show CDR1 as SGHVS and CDR2 as FQNEAQ. The CDR3 loop reads CASSAEGGSPTYEQYF. The CDR3 DNA reads as TGTGCCAGCAGCGCAGAAGGTGGCAGTCCGACCTACGAGCAGTACTTC.

This clone is medium-sized (0.01 to 0.1%). The V gene is TRBV28, the J gene TRBJ2-2; TRBD1 agrees at 11 bases. Per germline, CDR1 MDHEN and CDR2 SYDVKM. The CDR3 contains 19 residues. The J segment lost 4 bases and the V segment lost 2 bases, leaving 12 bases of the junction unmatched. The CDR3 nucleotides are TGTGCCAGCAGTTTAGGGACAGGGGGGGTACTAGCGGGCACCGGGGAGCTGTTTTTT. It encodes CASSLGTGGVLAGTGELFF.

This chain uses TRBV7-9 with TRBJ1-1, with D perhaps TRBD1 (5 bases). Germline values: CDR1 SEHNR, CDR2 FQNEAQ (reference sequence). V lost 5 bases and J 4 bases, leaving 8 bases between the germline ends. CDR3 length: 12 residues. The CDR3 reads CASSRDGTEAFF. CDR3 coding DNA: TGTGCCAGCAGCAGGGACGGCACTGAAGCTTTCTTT.

This clone has just one count. This rearrangement joins TRBV2 to TRBJ2-7; D may be TRBD2 (6 bases). V was clipped by 4 bases and J by 3 bases, with 10 bases between them. Germline values: CDR1 SNHLY, CDR2 FYNNEI. The CDR3 is 13 amino acids. CDR3 amino acids: CASSVGGRYEQYF. CDR3 DNA: TGTGCCAGCAGTGTTGGAGGGCGCTACGAGCAGTACTTC. The variable domain in full, completed from reference TRBV2 and TRBJ2-7, reads EPEVTQTPSHQVTQMGQEVILRCVPISNHLYFYWYRQILGQKVEFLVSFYNNEISEKSEIFDDQFSVERPDGSNFTLKIRSTKLEDSAMYFCASSVGGRYEQYFGPGTRLTVT.

This chain links TRBV29-1 with TRBJ1-1; D is ambiguous. Trimming removed 6 bases at V and 3 bases at J, with 8 bases between. This CDR3 has 11 amino acids. Germline V gives CDR1 SQVTM, CDR2 ANQGSEA. The CDR3 DNA reads as TGCAGCGTACCAGGTTACACTGAAGCTTTCTTT. Translation gives CSVPGYTEAFF. Full variable domain (missing parts from reference TRBV29-1 and TRBJ1-1): SAVISQKPSRDICQRGTSLTIQCQVDSQVTMMFWYRQQPGQSLTLIATANQGSEATYESGFVIDKFPISRPNLTFSTLTVSNMSPEDSSIYLCSVPGYTEAFFGQGTRLTVV.